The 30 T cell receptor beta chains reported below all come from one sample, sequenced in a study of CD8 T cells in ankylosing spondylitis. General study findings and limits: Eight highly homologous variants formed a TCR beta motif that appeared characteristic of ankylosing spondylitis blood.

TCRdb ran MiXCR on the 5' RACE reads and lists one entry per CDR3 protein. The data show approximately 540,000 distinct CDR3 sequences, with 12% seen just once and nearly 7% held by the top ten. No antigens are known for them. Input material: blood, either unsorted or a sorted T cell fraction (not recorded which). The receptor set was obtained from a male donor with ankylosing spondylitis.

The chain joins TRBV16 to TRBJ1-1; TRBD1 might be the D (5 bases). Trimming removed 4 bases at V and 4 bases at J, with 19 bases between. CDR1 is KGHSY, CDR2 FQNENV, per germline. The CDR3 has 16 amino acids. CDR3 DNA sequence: TGTGCCAGCAGCCGGCCGACAGTACGAACGACCACTGAAGCTTTCTTT. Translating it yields CASSRPTVRTTTEAFF.

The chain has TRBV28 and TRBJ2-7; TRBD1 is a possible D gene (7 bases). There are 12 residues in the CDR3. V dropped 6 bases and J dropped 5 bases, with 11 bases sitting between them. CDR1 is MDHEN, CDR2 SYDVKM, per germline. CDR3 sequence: CASSLRGDEQYV. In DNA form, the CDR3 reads TGTGCCAGCAGCCTCAGGGGGGACGAGCAGTACGTC.

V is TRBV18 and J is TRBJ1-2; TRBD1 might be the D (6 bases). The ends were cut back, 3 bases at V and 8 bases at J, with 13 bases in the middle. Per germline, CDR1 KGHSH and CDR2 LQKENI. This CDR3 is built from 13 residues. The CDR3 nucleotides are TGTGCCAGCTCACCCCAGCACAGGGACGGCTACACCTTC. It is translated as CASSPQHRDGYTF.

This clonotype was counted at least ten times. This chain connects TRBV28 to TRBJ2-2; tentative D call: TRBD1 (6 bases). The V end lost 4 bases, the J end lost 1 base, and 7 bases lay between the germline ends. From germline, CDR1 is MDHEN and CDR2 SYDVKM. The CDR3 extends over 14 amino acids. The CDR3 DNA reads TGTGCCAGCAGTTCGGGACAGAACACCGGGGAGCTGTTTTTT. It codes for CASSSGQNTGELFF. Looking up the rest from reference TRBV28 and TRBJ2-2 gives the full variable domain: DVKVTQSSRYLVKRTGEKVFLECVQDMDHENMFWYRQDPGLGLRLIYFSYDVKMKEKGDIPEGYSVSREKKERFSLILESASTNQTSMYLCASSSGQNTGELFFGEGSRLTVL.

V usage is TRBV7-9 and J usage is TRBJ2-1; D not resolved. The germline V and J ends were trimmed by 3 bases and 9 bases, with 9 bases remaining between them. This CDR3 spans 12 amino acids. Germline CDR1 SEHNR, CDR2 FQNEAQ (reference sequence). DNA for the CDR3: TGTGCCAGCAGCTTGGGCGAGACTGAGCAGTTCTTC. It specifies CASSLGETEQFF.

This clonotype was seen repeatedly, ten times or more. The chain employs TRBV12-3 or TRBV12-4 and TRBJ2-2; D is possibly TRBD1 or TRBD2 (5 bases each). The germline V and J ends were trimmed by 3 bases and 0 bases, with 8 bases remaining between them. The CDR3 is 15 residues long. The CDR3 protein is CASSFRDANTGELFF. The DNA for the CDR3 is TGTGCCAGCAGTTTCAGGGACGCGAACACCGGGGAGCTGTTTTTT.

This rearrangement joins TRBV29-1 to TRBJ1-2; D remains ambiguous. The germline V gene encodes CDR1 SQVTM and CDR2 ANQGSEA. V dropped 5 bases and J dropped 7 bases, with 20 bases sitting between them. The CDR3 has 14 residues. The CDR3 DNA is TGCAGCGTTAGTGGCCCTGCGGGGAGCCGTGGCTACACCTTC. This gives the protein CSVSGPAGSRGYTF.

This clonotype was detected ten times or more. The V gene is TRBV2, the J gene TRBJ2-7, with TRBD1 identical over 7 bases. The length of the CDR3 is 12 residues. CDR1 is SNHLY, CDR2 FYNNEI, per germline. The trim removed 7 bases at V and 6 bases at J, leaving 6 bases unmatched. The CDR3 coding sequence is TGTGCCAGCAAGACAGGGAACCTCGAGCAGTACGTC. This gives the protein CASKTGNLEQYV.

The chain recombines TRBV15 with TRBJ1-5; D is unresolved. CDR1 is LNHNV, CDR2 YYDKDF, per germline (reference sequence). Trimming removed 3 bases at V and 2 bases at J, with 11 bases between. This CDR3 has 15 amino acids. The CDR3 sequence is CATSSSGNGNQPQHF. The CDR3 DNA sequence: TGTGCCACCAGCAGTTCGGGGAACGGCAATCAGCCCCAGCATTTT. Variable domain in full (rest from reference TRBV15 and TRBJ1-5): DAMVIQNPRYQVTQFGKPVTLSCSQTLNHNVMYWYQQKSSQAPKLLFHYYDKDFNNEADTPDNFQSRRPNTSFCFLDIRSPGLGDTAMYLCATSSSGNGNQPQHFGDGTRLSIL.

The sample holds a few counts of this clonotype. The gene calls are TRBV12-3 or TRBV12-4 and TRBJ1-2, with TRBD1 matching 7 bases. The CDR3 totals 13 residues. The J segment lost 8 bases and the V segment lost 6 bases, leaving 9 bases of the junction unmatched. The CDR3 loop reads CASSLDRILGYTF. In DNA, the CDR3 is TGTGCCAGCAGCCTGGACAGGATCTTAGGCTACACCTTC.

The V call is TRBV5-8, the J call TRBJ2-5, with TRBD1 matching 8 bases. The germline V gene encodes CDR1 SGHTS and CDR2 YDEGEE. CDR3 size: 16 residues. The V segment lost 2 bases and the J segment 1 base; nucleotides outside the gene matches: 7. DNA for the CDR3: TGTGCCAGCAGCTTTGGTCAGGGGGCGAGCCAAGAGACCCAGTACTTC. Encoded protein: CASSFGQGASQETQYF.

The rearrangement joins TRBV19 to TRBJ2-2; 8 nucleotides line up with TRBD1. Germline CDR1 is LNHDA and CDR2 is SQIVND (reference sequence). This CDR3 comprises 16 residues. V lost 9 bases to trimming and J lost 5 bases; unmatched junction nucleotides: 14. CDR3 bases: TGTGCCAGCACCTTAAGACAGGGGCCTCGAACCGGGGAGCTGTTTTTT. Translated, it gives CASTLRQGPRTGELFF. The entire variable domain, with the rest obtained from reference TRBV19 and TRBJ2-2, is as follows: DGGITQSPKYLFRKEGQNVTLSCEQNLNHDAMYWYRQDPGQGLRLIYYSQIVNDFQKGDIAEGYSVSREKKESFPLTVTSAQKNPTAFYLCASTLRQGPRTGELFFGEGSRLTVL.

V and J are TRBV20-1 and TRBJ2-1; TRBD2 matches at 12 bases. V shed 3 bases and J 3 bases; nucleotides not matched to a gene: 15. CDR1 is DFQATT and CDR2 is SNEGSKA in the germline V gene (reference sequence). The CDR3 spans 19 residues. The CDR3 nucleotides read TGCAGTGCTAGTCATACGGGACTAGCGGGCCGGTTTCTCTACAATGAGCAGTTCTTC. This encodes CSASHTGLAGRFLYNEQFF.

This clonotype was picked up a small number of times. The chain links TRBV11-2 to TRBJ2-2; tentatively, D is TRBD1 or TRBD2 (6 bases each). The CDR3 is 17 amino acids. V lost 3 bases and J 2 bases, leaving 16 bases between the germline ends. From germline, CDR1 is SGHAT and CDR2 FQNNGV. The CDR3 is CASSFPGAGSNTGELFF. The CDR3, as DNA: TGTGCCAGCAGCTTTCCGGGGGCAGGGAGTAACACCGGGGAGCTGTTTTTT.

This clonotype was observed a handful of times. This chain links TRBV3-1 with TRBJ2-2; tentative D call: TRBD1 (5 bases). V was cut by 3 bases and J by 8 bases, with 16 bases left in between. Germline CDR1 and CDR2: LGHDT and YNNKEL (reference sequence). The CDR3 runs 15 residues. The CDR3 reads CASSHLDRDSGELFF. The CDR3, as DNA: TGTGCCAGCAGCCACCTCGACAGAGATTCAGGGGAGCTGTTTTTT.

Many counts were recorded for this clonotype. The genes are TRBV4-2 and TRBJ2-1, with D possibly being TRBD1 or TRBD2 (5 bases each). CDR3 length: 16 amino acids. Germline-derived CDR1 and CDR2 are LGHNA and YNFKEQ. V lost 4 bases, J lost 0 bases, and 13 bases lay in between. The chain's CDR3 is CASSPLGDSSYNEQFF. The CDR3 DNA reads TGTGCCAGCAGCCCACTAGGTGACAGCTCCTACAATGAGCAGTTCTTC.

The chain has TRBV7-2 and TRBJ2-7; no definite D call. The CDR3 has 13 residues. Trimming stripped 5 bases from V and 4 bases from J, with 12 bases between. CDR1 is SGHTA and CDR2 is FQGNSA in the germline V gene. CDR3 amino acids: CASSTGTVYEQYF. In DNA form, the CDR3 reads TGTGCCAGCAGCACTGGAACTGTGTACGAGCAGTACTTC.

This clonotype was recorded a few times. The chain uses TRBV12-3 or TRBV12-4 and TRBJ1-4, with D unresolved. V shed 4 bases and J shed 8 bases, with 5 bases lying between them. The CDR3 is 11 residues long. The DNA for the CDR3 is TGTGCCAGCAGTTCTGGAGAAAAACTGTTTTTT. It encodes CASSSGEKLFF.

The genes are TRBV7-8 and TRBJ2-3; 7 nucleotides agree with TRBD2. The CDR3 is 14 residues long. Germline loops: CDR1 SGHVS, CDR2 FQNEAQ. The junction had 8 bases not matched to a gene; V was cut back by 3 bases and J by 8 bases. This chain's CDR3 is CASSLVRGSGTQYF. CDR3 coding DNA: TGTGCCAGCAGCTTGGTACGCGGGAGTGGTACGCAGTATTTT.

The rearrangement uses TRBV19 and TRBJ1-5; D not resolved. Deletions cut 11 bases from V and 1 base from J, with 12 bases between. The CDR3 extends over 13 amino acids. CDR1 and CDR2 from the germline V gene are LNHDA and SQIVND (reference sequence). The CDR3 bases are TGTGCCGTTGGATGGGAAAGCAATCAGCCCCAGCATTTT. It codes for CAVGWESNQPQHF.

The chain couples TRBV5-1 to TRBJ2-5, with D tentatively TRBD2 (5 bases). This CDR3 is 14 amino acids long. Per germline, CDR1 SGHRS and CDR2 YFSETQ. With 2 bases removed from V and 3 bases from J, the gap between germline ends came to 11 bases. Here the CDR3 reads CASSLPAVKETQYF. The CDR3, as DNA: TGCGCCAGCAGCTTACCAGCGGTGAAAGAGACCCAGTACTTC.

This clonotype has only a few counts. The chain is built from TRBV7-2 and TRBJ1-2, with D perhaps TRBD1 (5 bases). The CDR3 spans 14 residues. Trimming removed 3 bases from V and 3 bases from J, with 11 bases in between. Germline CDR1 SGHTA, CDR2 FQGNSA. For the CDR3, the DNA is TGTGCCAGCAGCTTGACAGAATCGGACTATGGCTACACCTTC. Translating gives CASSLTESDYGYTF.

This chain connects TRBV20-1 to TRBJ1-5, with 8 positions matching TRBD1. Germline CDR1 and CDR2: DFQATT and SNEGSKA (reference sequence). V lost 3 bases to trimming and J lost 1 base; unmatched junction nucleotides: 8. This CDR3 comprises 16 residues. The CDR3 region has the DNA TGCAGTGCTAGGCTCAGGGGGCGCGGGAGCAATCAGCCCCAGCATTTT. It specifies CSARLRGRGSNQPQHF.

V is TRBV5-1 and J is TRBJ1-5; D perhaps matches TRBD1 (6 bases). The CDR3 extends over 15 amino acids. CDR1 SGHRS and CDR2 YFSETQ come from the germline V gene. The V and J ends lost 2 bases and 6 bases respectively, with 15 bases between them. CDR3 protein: CASSFGAGEGQPQHF. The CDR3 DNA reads TGCGCCAGCAGCTTCGGGGCAGGGGAAGGTCAGCCCCAGCATTTT. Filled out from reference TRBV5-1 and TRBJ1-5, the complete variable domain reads KAGVTQTPRYLIKTRGQQVTLSCSPISGHRSVSWYQQTPGQGLQFLFEYFSETQRNKGNFPGRFSGRQFSNSRSEMNVSTLELGDSALYLCASSFGAGEGQPQHFGDGTRLSIL.

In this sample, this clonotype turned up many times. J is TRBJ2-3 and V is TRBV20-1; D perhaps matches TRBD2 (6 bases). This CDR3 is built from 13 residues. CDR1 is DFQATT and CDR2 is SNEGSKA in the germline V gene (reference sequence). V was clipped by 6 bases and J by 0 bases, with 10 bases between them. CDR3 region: CSAVGTSTDTQYF. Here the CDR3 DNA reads TGCAGTGCCGTCGGGACTAGCACAGATACGCAGTATTTT.

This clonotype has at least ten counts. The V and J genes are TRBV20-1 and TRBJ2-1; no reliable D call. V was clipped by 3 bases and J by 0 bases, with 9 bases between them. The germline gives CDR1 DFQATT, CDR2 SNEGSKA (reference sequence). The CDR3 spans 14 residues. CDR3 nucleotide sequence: TGCAGTGCTAGGGTCACCTCCTCCTACAATGAGCAGTTCTTC. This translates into CSARVTSSYNEQFF.

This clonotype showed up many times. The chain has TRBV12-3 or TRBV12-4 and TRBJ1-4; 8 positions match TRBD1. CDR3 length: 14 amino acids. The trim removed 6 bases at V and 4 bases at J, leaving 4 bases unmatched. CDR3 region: CASSLTGVNEKLFF. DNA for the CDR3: TGTGCCAGCAGCCTGACAGGGGTTAATGAAAAACTGTTTTTT.

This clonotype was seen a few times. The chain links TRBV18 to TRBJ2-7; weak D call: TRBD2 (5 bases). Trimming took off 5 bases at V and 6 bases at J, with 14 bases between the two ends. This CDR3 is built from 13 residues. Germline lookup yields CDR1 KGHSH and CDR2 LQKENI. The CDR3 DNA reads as TGTGCCAGCTCAACCTCCGGAGGAAGCGAGCAGTACTTC. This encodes CASSTSGGSEQYF.

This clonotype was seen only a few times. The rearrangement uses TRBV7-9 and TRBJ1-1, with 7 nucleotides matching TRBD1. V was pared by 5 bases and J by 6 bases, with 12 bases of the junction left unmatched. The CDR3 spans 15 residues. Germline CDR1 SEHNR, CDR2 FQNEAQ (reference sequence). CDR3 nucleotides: TGTGCCAGCAGCCTACGGACAGGTCCCATTGCTGAAGCTTTCTTT. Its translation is CASSLRTGPIAEAFF.

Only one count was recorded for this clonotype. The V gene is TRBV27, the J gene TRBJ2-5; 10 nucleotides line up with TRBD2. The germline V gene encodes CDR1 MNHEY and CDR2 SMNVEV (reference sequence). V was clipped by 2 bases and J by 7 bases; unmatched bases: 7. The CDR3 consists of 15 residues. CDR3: CASSLLLAGAGTQYF. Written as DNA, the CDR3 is TGTGCCAGCAGTTTACTCCTAGCGGGAGCGGGGACCCAGTACTTC.